A single sample gave rise to the 18 T cell receptor beta chains below, sequenced in a study of T-cell reconstitution after alpha-beta-depleted transplantation in children. During its preparation, the TCRbeta library received unique molecular identifiers. TCRdb reprocessed the PCR reads via MiXCR and lists one record per CDR3 protein. The table records about 250,000 distinct CDR3 sequences, 20% to 30% of them present only once. The sample consisted of PBMCs, mostly from graft donor cells, taken 360 days after TCRalphabeta/CD19-depleted stem cell transplant. Receptors originate from a female patient aged 2 to 10 who had a stem cell transplant for congenital amegakaryocytic thrombocytopenia, so the T cells may come from the graft donor.

The chain couples TRBV5-1 to TRBJ1-1; D gene ambiguous. CDR1 is SGHRS and CDR2 is YFSETQ in the germline V gene. V was clipped by 0 bases and J by 1 base, with 10 bases between them. CDR3 size: 15 residues. The CDR3 DNA is TGCGCCAGCAGCTTGGTTCTGGGGTCGAACACTGAAGCTTTCTTT. It translates to CASSLVLGSNTEAFF.

This clonotype was seen many times. CDR3 protein: CASSEQGHYNEQFF. CDR3 in DNA: TGTGCCAGCAGTGAACAGGGGCATTACAATGAGCAGTTCTTC. The chain uses TRBV2 and TRBJ2-1; D may be TRBD1 (6 bases). Germline values: CDR1 SNHLY, CDR2 FYNNEI. The CDR3 runs to 14 residues. Trimming took 2 bases from V and 4 from J, leaving 9 bases between them.

This clonotype was detected only a few times. This chain links TRBV20-1 with TRBJ2-3, with 7 bases identical to TRBD1. From germline, CDR1 is DFQATT and CDR2 SNEGSKA (reference sequence). CDR3 length equals 13 residues. The trim removed 5 bases at V and 0 bases at J, leaving 2 bases unmatched. CDR3: CSAPRGSTDTQYF. CDR3 DNA sequence: TGCAGTGCTCCCAGGGGGAGCACAGATACGCAGTATTTT.

The CDR3 region is CASSPTSLSGMRGLQYF. In nucleotides, the CDR3 is TGCGCCAGCAGCCCAACCTCCCTAAGCGGGATGCGGGGTCTACAGTACTTC. The chain links TRBV5-1 to TRBJ2-7; 7 nucleotides align to TRBD2. Germline CDR1 and CDR2: SGHRS and YFSETQ. CDR3 length: 17 residues. Trimming at V came to 4 bases and at J to 10 bases, leaving 23 bases not matched to a gene. The whole variable domain, filled in from reference TRBV5-1 and TRBJ2-7, reads KAGVTQTPRYLIKTRGQQVTLSCSPISGHRSVSWYQQTPGQGLQFLFEYFSETQRNKGNFPGRFSGRQFSNSRSEMNVSTLELGDSALYLCASSPTSLSGMRGLQYFGPGTRLTVT.

The genes are TRBV4-3 and TRBJ1-4, with 11 bases that match TRBD1. Unmatched junction bases numbered 7, after V lost 1 base and J lost 6 bases. The CDR3 runs to 17 residues. The germline V gene has CDR1 LGHNA and CDR2 YSLEER. CDR3 DNA sequence: TGCGCCAGCAGCCAAGGGACAGGGGGCCTGCTGGATGAAAAACTGTTTTTT. Translated: CASSQGTGGLLDEKLFF.

The V call is TRBV28, the J call TRBJ1-6; no clear D gene. Germline V gives CDR1 MDHEN, CDR2 SYDVKM. V was trimmed by 2 bases and J by 14 bases, leaving 7 bases between them. The CDR3 sequence is 11 residues long. CDR3 nucleotide sequence: TGTGCCAGCAGTTTACGCCAGGCCCTCCACTTT. As protein: CASSLRQALHF.

This clonotype was seen a few times. The chain couples TRBV3-1 to TRBJ2-1; TRBD2 is a possible D gene (5 bases). V lost 8 bases, J lost 8 bases, and 13 bases lay in between. The CDR3 length is 12 residues. Looked up from germline, CDR1 is LGHDT and CDR2 is YNNKEL (reference sequence). The CDR3 DNA is TGTGCCAGCGGGAGAGGTAGAGATGAGCAGTTCTTC. Its protein product is CASGRGRDEQFF.

Only a few counts were recorded for this clonotype. The V gene is TRBV4-1, the J gene TRBJ2-1; D unclear. This CDR3 comprises 12 residues. Trimming pared 3 bases from V and 8 bases from J, leaving 8 bases between. Germline CDR1 and CDR2: MGHRA and YSYEKL. The CDR3 spells CASSQGSDEQFF. In nucleotides, the CDR3 is TGCGCCAGCAGCCAGGGTTCAGATGAGCAGTTCTTC.

The chain links TRBV20-1 to TRBJ2-5; possible D gene TRBD2, 6 bases. With 6 bases removed from V and 4 bases from J, the gap between germline ends came to 15 bases. Germline V gives CDR1 DFQATT, CDR2 SNEGSKA (reference sequence). The CDR3 is 13 residues long. The chain's CDR3 is CSARTGVPETQYF. In DNA, the CDR3 is TGCAGTGCCAGGACGGGAGTCCCAGAGACCCAGTACTTC.

This sequence joins TRBV10-3 and TRBJ2-5, with 7 positions matching TRBD1. Germline assignment: CDR1 ENHRY and CDR2 SYGVKD. The CDR3 is 14 residues long. V was clipped by 0 bases and J by 2 bases; unmatched bases: 0. CDR3 coding DNA: TGTGCCATCAGTGAGTCGGGACAGCAAGAGACCCAGTACTTC. It specifies CAISESGQQETQYF.

The V gene is TRBV9, the J gene TRBJ1-4; D not resolved. CDR1 is SGDLS, CDR2 YYNGEE, per germline. CDR3 length equals 15 residues. The V end lost 0 bases, the J end lost 2 bases, and 8 bases lay between the germline ends. CDR3 in DNA: TGTGCCAGCAGCGTAGGGGCAGCTACTAATGAAAAACTGTTTTTT. This gives the protein CASSVGAATNEKLFF.

The chain joins TRBV11-2 to TRBJ2-2; D unresolved. Germline CDR1 and CDR2: SGHAT and FQNNGV. The length of the CDR3 is 19 residues. The V end was cut by 6 bases, the J end by 6 bases, with 29 bases between. CDR3 loop: CASSQMWLVGSAKPGELFF. The CDR3 nucleotides are TGTGCCAGCAGTCAAATGTGGTTGGTGGGGTCAGCAAAACCCGGGGAGCTGTTTTTT.

This clonotype showed up just a few times. The rearrangement uses TRBV5-1 and TRBJ1-2, with D possibly matching TRBD1 (5 bases). Trimming stripped 0 bases from V and 4 bases from J, with 13 bases between. The CDR3 sequence is 15 residues long. Germline V gives CDR1 SGHRS, CDR2 YFSETQ. The chain's CDR3 is CASSLGGDGVYGYTF. The CDR3 DNA reads as TGCGCCAGCAGCTTGGGCGGGGACGGCGTCTATGGCTACACCTTC.

The chain links TRBV4-2 to TRBJ2-1; 7 bases match TRBD2. This CDR3 has 16 residues. The V and J ends lost 0 bases and 4 bases, in that order; junction bases with no gene match: 6. In germline, CDR1 is LGHNA, CDR2 YNFKEQ. CDR3 sequence reads: CASSQDLGGLYNEQFF. CDR3 DNA sequence: TGTGCCAGCAGCCAAGATCTGGGAGGGCTGTACAATGAGCAGTTCTTC.

The chain couples TRBV30 to TRBJ2-3, with 11 positions matching TRBD2. Trimming removed 4 bases from V and 4 bases from J; junction bases left unmatched: 7. Germline CDR1 is GTSNPN and CDR2 is SVGIG (reference sequence). The CDR3 is 15 residues long. CDR3 loop: CAWTITSGRPDTQYF. For the CDR3, the DNA is TGTGCCTGGACTATAACTAGCGGGAGACCAGATACGCAGTATTTT.

This clonotype is a singleton in its sample. V usage is TRBV9 and J usage is TRBJ1-6; D is possibly TRBD1 (6 bases). CDR1 is SGDLS, CDR2 YYNGEE, per germline. CDR3 length equals 14 residues. Trimming removed 4 bases from V and 7 bases from J, with 12 bases in between. The CDR3 DNA sequence: TGTGCCAGCAGCCCCGTGACAGGCAATTCACCCCTCCACTTT. Translation gives CASSPVTGNSPLHF.

The rearrangement uses TRBV12-3 or TRBV12-4 and TRBJ2-7, with D uncertain. The germline V and J ends were trimmed by 5 bases and 3 bases, with 11 bases remaining between them. CDR3 length: 13 residues. This CDR3 is CASSQDQDYEQYF. DNA of the CDR3: TGTGCCAGCAGTCAAGATCAGGACTACGAGCAGTACTTC.

The chain carries TRBV7-2 and TRBJ2-1; 7 positions agree with TRBD2. V lost 5 bases to trimming and J lost 5 bases; unmatched junction nucleotides: 12. The CDR3 sequence is 16 residues long. Germline CDR1 reads SGHTA; CDR2 reads FQGNSA. CDR3 nucleotides: TGTGCCAGCAGCGCCATGGTGCGGGAGTACAACAATGAGCAGTTCTTC. This encodes CASSAMVREYNNEQFF.